This T cell receptor beta chain stems from a study of tumor-infiltrating lymphocytes in primary liver carcinoma. About the research overall: Tissue type made little difference to sample yields of roughly 3.65 to 7.13 million productive TCRbeta reads. Findings and limits, study-wide: Tumor-adjacent and tumor-blood pairs showed less overlap than tumor region pairs.

V shed 3 bases and J 4 bases; nucleotides not matched to a gene: 1. Germline CDR1 reads MDHEN; CDR2 reads SYDVKM. This CDR3 spans 13 amino acids. Blood RNA came from unsorted whole blood; germline DNA was also extracted. Ten or more counts support this clonotype. Its target is unknown. TCR beta cDNA came from approximately 490 ng total RNA, primed with a constant-region primer. Construction of TCR beta libraries relied on three successive nested multiplex PCR rounds employing slightly modified ARM-PCR. For roughly 10 cycles apiece, the opening two PCR rounds ran with TRBV1-TRBV30 forward primers and a C-beta reverse primer. MiXCR, applied by TCRdb to the multiplex PCR reads, yields one record per CDR3 protein. The sample lists 300,000 to 350,000 distinct CDR3 sequences; more than 55% were seen once.

Specimen: peripheral blood. The sequence was collected from a woman aged 25-40 years with primary liver carcinoma and hepatitis B virus infection. This chain links TRBV28 with TRBJ1-2, with TRBD1 identical over 8 bases. The CDR3 loop is CASSFQGAYGYTF. The CDR3, as DNA: TGTGCCAGCAGTTTTCAGGGGGCCTATGGCTACACCTTC.